This T cell receptor beta chain was recorded in a study of blood T cell repertoires in COVID-19. This clone was seen a handful of times. In the authors' workflow: Reference gene primer amplification gave estimated nucleated cell counts. Measured with immunoSEQ multiplex PCR; TCRdb has only the in-frame clones, and not every one. That table supplies the V and J calls and clone size; D and trimming were determined from the DNA. The sample consists of about 61,000 clones, around four fifths of them appearing once. The CDR3 is 14 amino acids. V was pared by 3 bases and J by 12 bases, with 13 bases of the junction left unmatched. The germline gives CDR1 SGHRS, CDR2 YFSETQ.

The sequenced sample consisted of peripheral blood. The receptor's source is a man in his 70s with acute or convalescent COVID-19. V usage is TRBV5-1 and J usage is TRBJ1-2, with TRBD1 matching over 8 bases. CDR3 loop: CASSYQGARGMDTF. In DNA form, the CDR3 reads TGCGCCAGCAGCTACCAGGGGGCGAGAGGTATGGACACCTTC.